This T cell receptor beta chain was obtained from a study of blood T cells in healthy people across ages (dated by TCRdb to between 2015 and 2016). Broadly, across the study: In model experiments, template switching captured about one uniquely barcoded TCR beta cDNA molecule for every two T cells. Using deep sequencing normalized with unique cDNA molecular identifiers, the study measured how TCR beta repertoire diversity changes with age. Four age groups were formed from the donors: young (average 16 years), middle-aged (around 39), aged (over 55) and long-lived (less than 85). Donors of different ages were randomly distributed across sequencing lanes to avoid experimental bias. The study analyzed two additional independent replicas of 1 million unique cDNA reads from the same blood draw for two donors, one aged 18 to 30 and one aged 80 or older. What the work shows at the level of the full study, not this receptor alone: The long-lived group showed more naive CD4+ T cells, fewer expanded clones and increased TCR diversity than the aged group, suggesting age selection. Donor CMV infection status was unknown, potentially confounding age-related changes in expanded clonotypes. Observed TCR beta diversity per million T cells fell roughly linearly with age, and a significant reduction was already apparent by age roughly 40. Since profiling was done on bulk unsorted PBMCs, naive and antigen-experienced compartments could not be conclusively compared. Estimates of total diversity based on one million sequenced T cells were regarded as lower bounds and as underestimates. The percentage of naive T cells measured by flow cytometry correlated strongly with observed TCR beta diversity.

This clonotype turned up a few times. Its cognate antigen has yet to be identified. No base qualities exist here, and no much larger clone lies one base off it. The germline V gene gives CDR1 as SGHTA and CDR2 as FQGNSA. The CDR3 spans 14 residues, from the cysteine through the phenylalanine. Kept here is only the CDR3 DNA, which spans 42 bases and is read in frame from base 1. A distance of 10 bases separates the germline ends of V and J, which lose 3 bases and 2 bases respectively. Donors were about 36 systemically healthy Caucasian individuals from Russia aged roughly 6 to 90 years. Each donor gave around 9.9 milliliters of peripheral blood, collected into EDTA-treated Vacutainer tubes. Ficoll-Paque density-gradient centrifugation was used to isolate PBMCs, with at least 6.5 million per sample. Total RNA was extracted from PBMCs with Trizol reagent, with at least 5 micrograms obtained per sample. For every donor, flow cytometry on a PBMC aliquot measured the percentage of naive CD45RAhigh/CD27high T cells.

The method behind the library was 5' RACE. Sequencing relied on an Illumina HiSeq 2500. A second PCR of roughly 6 to 11 cycles was performed with a sample-barcoded 5' primer and a J-beta primer mix. Each TCR beta cDNA molecule received a unique molecular identifier from a template-switch 5' adaptor carrying 12 random nucleotides. At least 3 million CDR3-containing paired-end reads were obtained from each sample. All of the RNA was converted into first-strand cDNA using the Mint cDNA synthesis kit, with a TRBC-specific oligonucleotide serving as the primer. Following uracil-DNA glycosylase treatment, a first 18-cycle PCR with universal primers M1SS and BC2_uni_R was performed on all cDNA. The paper's processing steps were these. Each sample was normalized by randomly selecting 1 million high-quality reads, each carrying a distinct molecular identifier. Instead of being binned into consensus sequences, reads with shared molecular identifiers were discarded. MiTCR, run with a Q25 quality threshold and the strictest error-elimination algorithm, handled CDR3 identification, clonotype clustering and error correction. A nonparametric unseen species model using Euler transformation provided a lower-bound estimate of total TCR beta diversity. Using fastp trimming at Q25 and MiXCR clonotype assembly, TCRdb reanalyzed the public sequencing data and kept in-frame beta chains. Each record represents a unique CDR3 protein, reported with the most common genes and DNA among its rows. These V and J calls derive from TCRdb rather than the authors' analysis. Counted in this sample were around 1,500,000 distinct CDR3 sequences; 35% to 45% of them appeared once. The ten top clones hold 7.9% of the sample.

The clonotype comes from a woman aged 18-29 years in good health. The specimen sequenced was blood. Recombination joined TRBV7-2 with TRBJ1-2; too little of a D gene remains to name it. The DNA sequence follows: TGTGCCAGCAGCTTTTTACCTGAGAACTATGGCTACACCTTC. It specifies CASSFLPENYGYTF.